This T cell receptor beta chain was identified during a study of STAT5B mutations in CD4+ large granular lymphocyte leukemia (dated by TCRdb to the early 2020s). About the investigation overall: Among healthy controls, the CDR3 'QG' motif was associated with a particular HLA allele. TCRbeta repertoires of CD4+ T-cell large granular lymphocyte leukemia patients were compared with those of healthy blood donors. Flow cytometry on FACSCanto II or FACSVerse confirmed that purified fractions exceeded 95% purity among lymphocytes.

From its cysteine to its phenylalanine, the CDR3 spans 15 amino acids. The DNA shown is the 45-base CDR3, in frame from base 1. The germline V gene yields SNHLY for CDR1 and FYNNEI for CDR2. The V end gives up 8 bases and the J end 8 bases, leaving 15 bases in the junction not matched to a gene. The healthy control group was made up of around 38 blood donors, and the Finnish Red Cross blood service supplied their buffy coats. All TCR-sequenced material derived from peripheral blood: patient blood samples and healthy donor buffy coats. Peripheral blood mononuclear cells were isolated by Ficoll-Hypaque gradient centrifugation. CD4+ cells were purified magnetically from the buffy coats of healthy controls. Genomic DNA was extracted using the Gentra Puregene Cell and Tissue kit, and a Qubit 2.0 fluorometer was used to quantify it. Study-wide findings and limitations: TRBV06-family usage was enriched among the top patient clones (8/27) compared with healthy controls (2/35). Data were not HLA-matched; higher clonality in CD4+ versus CD8+ T-LGLL could reflect the relatively small sample size. Greater clonality appeared to be present in CD4-sorted patient repertoires than in healthy CD4+ repertoires, and the difference was retained after the putative leukemic clones were removed. Main leukemic clonotypes were private to each patient, although under 30% appeared at low frequency in other patients' non-leukemic repertoires.

The immunoSEQ assay at survey resolution was applied to genomic DNA for sequencing of TCRbeta rearrangements. In the paper's pipeline: In the TCR sequencing data, the lowest productive clonotype frequency that could be detected was 2.59 x 10-5. Only productive TCRbeta rearrangements, meaning sequences that were complete and in-frame, were kept for the analyses. Sample clonality was computed as Simpson clonality in the immunoSEQ Analyzer version 3.0. Clones were categorized by frequency as very rare, small, medium, large (1-20%) or hyperexpanded (>20%). OLGA 1.2.3 estimated generation probabilities, VDJtools produced V-gene circos plots, VDJdb was queried for specificities, and GLIPH identified CDR3 motifs. The source is immuneACCESS, and TCRdb retained only in-frame sequences with V and J called. Part of the clones is not carried over; for the studies checked, unresolved V genes explain less than half of this, and the remainder is unexplained. V, J and clone size derive from that table, while D and trimming were established from the DNA sequence. The sample contains 31,000 or so clones, around four fifths of them found a single time. Approximately 0.29% of the sample belongs to the ten largest clones.

To note about this clone: Its specific antigen is unknown. No base-level quality is on record; no much larger clone is a single base apart.

Sequences were obtained from CD4+ T cells from blood buffy coats. This sequence uses TRBV2 and TRBJ2-1, with 7 junctional bases fitting TRBD2. The TCR originated in a human donor in good health. The CDR3 loop reads CASARGAGFKDEQFF. The sequenced DNA: TGTGCCAGCGCACGGGGAGCGGGATTCAAGGATGAGCAGTTCTTC.